The rows below give T cell receptor beta chains drawn from one sample of a study of blood T cells in healthy people across ages. Using its own MiXCR run on the 5' RACE reads, TCRdb lists one record per CDR3 protein. Of around 900,000 distinct CDR3 sequences in the sample, 29% were seen once. Sequenced input: blood. These receptors all stem from an elderly woman in good health. Each CDR3 is given with its conserved first and last residue. Each record gives: V gene, J gene, CDR3 protein.

V gene: TRBV15
J gene: TRBJ2-3
CDR3 protein: CATSRSGTGFLVQYF

V gene: TRBV20-1
J gene: TRBJ1-2
CDR3 protein: CSAPDGANYGYTF

V gene: TRBV7-2
J gene: TRBJ2-5
CDR3 protein: CASSPDRTSGGHIQETQYF

V gene: TRBV2
J gene: TRBJ1-1
CDR3 protein: CASSRLQGAPTEAFF

V gene: TRBV20-1
J gene: TRBJ1-5
CDR3 protein: CSAQARGNQPQHF

V gene: TRBV20-1
J gene: TRBJ1-6
CDR3 protein: CSAKAGGVNSPLHF

V gene: TRBV11-2
J gene: TRBJ2-3
CDR3 protein: CASSLLAGGQDTQYF

V gene: TRBV4-2
J gene: TRBJ2-1
CDR3 protein: CASSQETSGPGHEQFF

V gene: TRBV7-2
J gene: TRBJ1-1
CDR3 protein: CASSLEWDSNTEAFF

V gene: TRBV7-2
J gene: TRBJ1-1
CDR3 protein: CASSQQGVLNTEAFF

V gene: TRBV20-1
J gene: TRBJ2-3
CDR3 protein: CSARSRGATDTQYF

V gene: TRBV27
J gene: TRBJ1-1
CDR3 protein: CASRRNRGPEAFF

V gene: TRBV7-2
J gene: TRBJ2-2
CDR3 protein: CASSASGTGTGELFF

V gene: TRBV15
J gene: TRBJ2-1
CDR3 protein: CATSRDPGGYKNEQFF

V gene: TRBV20-1
J gene: TRBJ2-6
CDR3 protein: CSAIAGRGATGANVLTF

V gene: TRBV18
J gene: TRBJ2-1
CDR3 protein: CASSPPSKNEQFF

V gene: TRBV6-2/TRBV6-3
J gene: TRBJ1-1
CDR3 protein: CASSYLQNTEAFF

V gene: TRBV2
J gene: TRBJ2-5
CDR3 protein: CASSSLYQETQYF

V gene: TRBV7-9
J gene: TRBJ2-5
CDR3 protein: CASSRSGDQETQYF

V gene: TRBV10-3
J gene: TRBJ2-3
CDR3 protein: CAINNRLAGKDTQYF

V gene: TRBV7-2
J gene: NA
CDR3 protein: CDPRATEQFF

V gene: TRBV20-1
J gene: TRBJ1-2
CDR3 protein: CSAHQTGGMIYGYTF

V gene: TRBV29-1
J gene: TRBJ2-3
CDR3 protein: CSVAGGPAQYF

V gene: TRBV20-1
J gene: TRBJ1-4
CDR3 protein: CSARDLYRGSEKLFF

V gene: TRBV27
J gene: TRBJ2-5
CDR3 protein: CASSFQGQGLTQETQYF

V gene: TRBV30
J gene: TRBJ2-1
CDR3 protein: CARQRTSGGDNEQFF

V gene: TRBV7-9
J gene: TRBJ1-1
CDR3 protein: CASSLGSGGEAFF

V gene: TRBV7-2
J gene: TRBJ2-7
CDR3 protein: CASSATGVYYEQYF

V gene: TRBV3-1
J gene: TRBJ2-1
CDR3 protein: CASSQTVFWRHDGNEQFF

V gene: TRBV6-2/TRBV6-3
J gene: TRBJ1-5
CDR3 protein: CASSYRPAGPPRPQHF

V gene: TRBV27
J gene: TRBJ2-7
CDR3 protein: CASRATGKRYEQYF

V gene: TRBV6-2/TRBV6-3
J gene: TRBJ2-4
CDR3 protein: CASSYSYSGSKNIQYF